This TCR beta chain was recovered during a study of cytomegalovirus exposure and HLA in healthy donors. Germline V gene data show CDR1 as LNHDA and CDR2 as SQIVND (reference sequence). Trimming cost V 6 bases and J 5 bases, with 17 bases left between them. CDR3 length equals 14 residues. PCR employed 60 Vbeta and 13 Jbeta primers. Data came from immunoSEQ multiplex PCR; TCRdb stores just in-frame clones and leaves some out. The listing records around 160,000 clones. The TCR sequence derives from a woman in her forties or fifties in good health and CMV-seronegative. Sequences were obtained from PBMCs. The genes are TRBV19 and TRBJ2-7; tentatively, D is TRBD2 (6 bases). The CDR3 coding sequence is TGTGCCAGTAGCTATGGAGGGTTGAGGGACGAGCAGTACTTC. Protein product: CASSYGGLRDEQYF.